Here is one T cell receptor (beta chain) with its context. Per the authors' pipeline: Nucleated cell number was recorded as an estimate derived from reference gene primer amplification. Measured with immunoSEQ multiplex PCR; TCRdb has only the in-frame clones, and not every one. From that table come the V and J calls and clone size; the DNA was used to work out D and trimming. The sample has fewer than 150,000 clones, approximately 90% seen once. This sample was taken from a study of blood T cell repertoires in COVID-19. Background on the study: Spain, Italy and the United States supplied samples that represented acute and convalescent COVID-19. From T cells, B-cell-depleted T cells, or PBMCs came the material, which was cDNA or gDNA.

The clonotype originates from a human donor in a cohort sampled during active COVID-19. The material sequenced was peripheral blood.

The CDR3 loop reads CASSLSGELFF. CDR3 DNA: TGTGCCAGCAGCCTTTCCGGGGAGCTGTTTTTT. This rearrangement joins TRBV13 to TRBJ2-2, with D unclear. The germline V gene encodes CDR1 PRHDT and CDR2 FYEKMQ (reference sequence). Trimming took off 5 bases at V and 6 bases at J, with 4 bases between the two ends. CDR3 size: 11 residues.